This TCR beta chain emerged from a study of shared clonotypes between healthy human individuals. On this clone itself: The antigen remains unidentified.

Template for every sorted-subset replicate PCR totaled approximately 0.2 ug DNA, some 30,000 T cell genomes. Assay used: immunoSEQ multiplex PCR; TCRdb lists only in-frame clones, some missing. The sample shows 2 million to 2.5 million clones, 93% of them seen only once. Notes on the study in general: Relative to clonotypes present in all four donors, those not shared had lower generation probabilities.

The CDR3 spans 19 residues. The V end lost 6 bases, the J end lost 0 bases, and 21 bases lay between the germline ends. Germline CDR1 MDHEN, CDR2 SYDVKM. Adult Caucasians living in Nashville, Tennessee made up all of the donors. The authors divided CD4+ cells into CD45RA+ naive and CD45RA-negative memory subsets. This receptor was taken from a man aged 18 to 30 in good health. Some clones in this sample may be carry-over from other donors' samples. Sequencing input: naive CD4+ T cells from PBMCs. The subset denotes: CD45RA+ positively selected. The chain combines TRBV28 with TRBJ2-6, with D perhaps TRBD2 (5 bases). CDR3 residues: CASSHLGGSQHSGANVLTF. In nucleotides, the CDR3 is TGTGCCAGCAGCCACTTAGGCGGGTCCCAACACTCTGGGGCCAACGTCCTGACTTTC.